This TCR beta chain came from a study of glioma-infiltrating T cells. Overall study findings and caveats: Above-expected tissue-blood divergence occurred in all gliomas, most in low-grade ones.

Amplification of TCR alpha and beta CDR3 regions from RNA used iRepertoire nested multiplex PCR. TCRdb used MiXCR to reprocess the multiplex PCR reads, holding one entry per CDR3 protein. The sample has around 43,000 distinct CDR3 sequences; around 22% are singletons. This clonotype came up many times. Its antigen is still unknown. The source of this sequence is a human donor with low-grade glioma or glioblastoma, undergoing nonglioma brain surgery, or in good health (not recorded which). Sequenced sample: glioma tissue, nonneoplastic brain tissue, or PBMCs (not recorded which).

CDR3: CASSLDRANSQPQHF. The CDR3 DNA follows: TGTGCCAGCAGCCTTGACAGGGCGAACAGCCAGCCCCAGCATTTT. This chain uses TRBV7-2 with TRBJ1-5; 7 bases match TRBD1. The CDR3 has 15 amino acids. The germline V gene encodes CDR1 SGHTA and CDR2 FQGNSA. The junction had 11 bases not matched to a gene; V was cut back by 5 bases and J by 7 bases.